This is a list of T cell receptor beta chains from one sample in a study of blood T cells in healthy people across ages. Using its own MiXCR run on the 5' RACE reads, TCRdb lists one record per CDR3 protein. This sample has 650,000 to 800,000 distinct CDR3 sequences, with 44% found just once. The sequenced sample was blood. Receptors were obtained from a man aged 60-69 years in good health. The CDR3 runs from the conserved cysteine through the conserved F or W. D genes are given only for firm matches. The size of a clone is reported for some rows only, either as once, few or many, or as a class for expanded clones.

V,J,D,size,DNA,CDR3
TRBV7-2,TRBJ1-1,TRBD1,.,TGTGCCAGCAGCCTCAGACAGGGGGCAGGCGGCACTGAAGCTTTCTTT,CASSLRQGAGGTEAFF
TRBV7-2,TRBJ2-7,TRBD1,few,TGTGCCAGCAGGCGGAACACAGGGGCTACTGACGAGCAGTACTTC,CASRRNTGATDEQYF
TRBV20-1,TRBJ2-3,.,few,TGCAGTGCTAGCCCCCGGATAGCTAGCACAGATACGCAGTATTTT,CSASPRIASTDTQYF
TRBV20-1,TRBJ2-7,.,.,TGCAGTGCTAGGTCAGGGAAAAAAAACGAGCAGTACTTC,CSARSGKKNEQYF
TRBV6-2/TRBV6-3,TRBJ1-2,TRBD1,.,TGTGCCGTGGGACAGAACTATGGCTACACCTTC,CAVGQNYGYTF
TRBV13,TRBJ2-6,TRBD1,.,TGTGCCAGCAGCCAACAGGGGTCCAACGTCCTGACTTTC,CASSQQGSNVLTF
TRBV15,TRBJ2-7,.,few,TGTGCCACCAGCAGAGCCTGGGGGGGGCTGGAAGAGCAGTACTTC,CATSRAWGGLEEQYF
TRBV10-1,TRBJ2-1,TRBD2,.,TGCGCCAGCAGTGAGCCGGGGGGCAATGAGCAGTTCTTC,CASSEPGGNEQFF
TRBV12-3/TRBV12-4,TRBJ1-5,.,.,TGTGCCAGCAGTTTTTCCGAGGTTCAGCCCCAGCATTTT,CASSFSEVQPQHF
TRBV2,TRBJ1-4,.,few,TGTGCCAGCAGTGAGGGAGGCGGAGGTGAAAAACTGTTTTTT,CASSEGGGGEKLFF
TRBV7-9,TRBJ2-6,.,.,TGTGCCAGCAGCTACGGAACGGGTTTGGGCTCTGGGGCCAACGTCCTGACTTTC,CASSYGTGLGSGANVLTF
TRBV9,TRBJ2-7,.,few,TGTGCCAGCAGCTCTACTGGGGACCCGAGCTCCTACGAGCAGTACTTC,CASSSTGDPSSYEQYF
TRBV7-2,TRBJ2-5,.,.,TGTGCCAGCAGGGGCGGACAGCAAGAGACCCAGTACTTC,CASRGGQQETQYF
TRBV30,TRBJ2-3,.,.,TGTGCCTGGAGTGGTGGAGGGGCCAGCACAGATACGCAGTATTTT,CAWSGGGASTDTQYF
TRBV12-3/TRBV12-4,TRBJ2-3,.,once,TGTGCCAGCAGTTTACACAGAGTGAGAGCAGATACGCAGTATTTT,CASSLHRVRADTQYF
TRBV27,TRBJ2-7,.,.,TGTGCCAGCAGTCGTAGACAGATACCCTCCTACGAGCAGTACTTC,CASSRRQIPSYEQYF
TRBV4-3,TRBJ2-3,.,.,TGCGCCAGCAGCCAAGTGCCCGGAGATACGCAGTATTTT,CASSQVPGDTQYF
TRBV20-1,TRBJ1-1,.,.,TGCAGTGCTAGAGATCTAAAACAGGGCAACACTGAAGCTTTCTTT,CSARDLKQGNTEAFF
TRBV6-2/TRBV6-3,TRBJ2-7,TRBD2,.,TGTGCCAGCAGGACAACCGGGGGGGCTAACTCCTACGAGCAGTACTTC,CASRTTGGANSYEQYF
TRBV27,TRBJ1-5,.,.,TGTGCCAGCTCCGCGGAACGTTATAGCAATCAGCCCCAGCATTTT,CASSAERYSNQPQHF
TRBV7-2,TRBJ2-1,TRBD2,few,TGTGCCAGCAGCTCGTTCACTAGCGGGTTCTCCTACAATGAGCAGTTCTTC,CASSSFTSGFSYNEQFF
TRBV7-2,TRBJ2-7,TRBD2,few,TGTGCCAGCAGCTTGACTAGCGGGTTCTACGAGCAGTACTTC,CASSLTSGFYEQYF
TRBV20-1,TRBJ1-5,.,few,TGCAGTGCTAGAGAGCGGGGTCCTCTCTATAGCAATCAGCCCCAGCATTTT,CSARERGPLYSNQPQHF
TRBV7-2,TRBJ2-1,.,.,TGTGCCAGCAGTGGGATTGTAATAGGAGGGCGTGTTCATGAGCAGTTCTTC,CASSGIVIGGRVHEQFF
TRBV5-1,TRBJ2-7,.,.,TGCGCCAGCAGCTTGCCCACCATGTACGAGCAGTACTTC,CASSLPTMYEQYF
TRBV15,TRBJ1-5,TRBD1,.,TGTGCCACCAGCAGAGATCTAGGGACAGGGTATATTGGCAATCAGCCCCAGCATTTT,CATSRDLGTGYIGNQPQHF
TRBV2,TRBJ1-2,TRBD1,.,TGTGCCAGCGAACAGGGGTACAGCTATGGCTACACCTTC,CASEQGYSYGYTF
TRBV5-6,TRBJ1-6,TRBD1,.,TGTGCCAGCAGCGTGGGGACAGGGGATTCACCCCTCCACTTT,CASSVGTGDSPLHF
TRBV5-1,TRBJ2-2,.,.,TGCGCCAGCAGCTTGGACGGGGCCGGGGAGCTGTTTTTT,CASSLDGAGELFF
TRBV4-1,TRBJ2-1,TRBD2,many,TGCGCCAGCAGCCCGGGACTAGCGGGGGGGCGAGAGCAGTTCTTC,CASSPGLAGGREQFF
TRBV12-3/TRBV12-4,TRBJ2-1,.,few,TGTGCCAGCAGTTTAGCGCGAGGTTTGCGGACAGAGCAGTTCTTC,CASSLARGLRTEQFF
TRBV11-2,TRBJ2-5,TRBD1,.,TGTGCCAGCAGCTCGCGCGCCGGGACAGTTTACAATGAGCAGTACTTC,CASSSRAGTVYNEQYF
TRBV20-1,TRBJ2-7,.,.,TGCAGTGCTAGTCCCGAGCAGTACTTC,CSASPEQYF
TRBV4-3,TRBJ2-5,TRBD1,few,TGCGCCAGCAGCCATGGTACCGGGACAGACCAAGAGACCCAGTACTTC,CASSHGTGTDQETQYF
TRBV6-2/TRBV6-3,TRBJ1-5,.,.,TGTGCCAGCAGTGACGAGGCAGGCGGTCAGCCCCAGCATTTT,CASSDEAGGQPQHF
TRBV6-4,TRBJ2-2,TRBD1,.,TGTGCCAGCAGTGAAGACAGGGATCACGGGGAGCTGTTTTTT,CASSEDRDHGELFF
TRBV24-1,TRBJ2-3,.,few,TGTGCCACCAGTGGACCAGACACAGATACGCAGTATTTT,CATSGPDTDTQYF
TRBV12-3/TRBV12-4,TRBJ2-7,.,many,TGTGCCAGCAGTCCCAATGGTATCGGCGAGCAGTACTTC,CASSPNGIGEQYF
TRBV30,TRBJ1-5,.,.,TGTGCCTGGAGCCTTGGGGGATACCAGCCCCAGCATTTT,CAWSLGGYQPQHF
TRBV5-1,TRBJ2-1,.,many,TGCGCCAGCAGCTGGGGAACGGGCCTAATTCCCAATGAGCAGTTCTTC,CASSWGTGLIPNEQFF
TRBV6-5,TRBJ2-1,TRBD2,few,TGTGCCAGCATTACCGCTAGCGGAAACCTATACAATGAGCAGTTCTTC,CASITASGNLYNEQFF
TRBV6-5,TRBJ2-5,.,.,TGTGCCAGCAGTTACTCGACTCGGGGGCCTAAGTACCAAGAGACCCAGTACTTC,CASSYSTRGPKYQETQYF
TRBV2,TRBJ2-3,TRBD2,.,TGTGCCAGCAGTGGAGGACTAGCGGGGGGCTTCACTGGCACAGATACGCAGTATTTT,CASSGGLAGGFTGTDTQYF
TRBV4-3,TRBJ1-4,TRBD1,few,TGCGCCAGCAGCATTCGGACAGGGATGGGTGAAAAACTGTTTTTT,CASSIRTGMGEKLFF
TRBV27,TRBJ1-1,TRBD1,.,TGTGCCAGCAGCTCACCAGGGGGCCGGGGCGAAGCTTTCTTT,CASSSPGGRGEAFF
TRBV9,TRBJ2-5,TRBD1,.,TGTGCCAGCAGCGCATCCGGACAGGGGGCGTGGGAGACCCAGTACTTC,CASSASGQGAWETQYF
TRBV27,TRBJ2-1,.,few,TGTGCCAGCAGTTTTGGGGGGGGCTGGGGGGAGGAGCAGTTCTTC,CASSFGGGWGEEQFF
TRBV5-1,TRBJ1-2,TRBD1,.,TGCGCCAGCAGCTTTTCCGGGACAGGGCCAAACTATGGCTACACCTTC,CASSFSGTGPNYGYTF
TRBV5-5,TRBJ1-2,.,few,TGTGCCAGCAGCTTGGAGCTCGGGGGGCCGGGCTACACCTTC,CASSLELGGPGYTF